The rows below give T cell receptor beta chains drawn from one sample of a study of blood T cell repertoires in COVID-19. TCRdb's table, derived via immunoSEQ multiplex PCR, lists solely in-frame clones and lacks some. The profile covers about 200,000 clones, with 65% to 85% appearing a single time and about 10% taken by the ten largest. Sequencing was done on a sample of peripheral blood. Receptors originate from an elderly woman with acute or convalescent COVID-19. Each CDR3 is given with its conserved first and last residue. Fields, in order: D gene, V gene, J gene, clone size, CDR3 protein, CDR3 DNA. D genes are given only for firm matches. Clone size is stated in some rows and not others, as once, few, many or a class when expanded.

D: .
V: TRBV10-3
J: TRBJ1-5
size: .
CDR3: CATRGGGNQPQHF
DNA: TGTGCCACCCGGGGTGGGGGCAACCAGCCCCAGCATTTT

D: .
V: TRBV11-2
J: TRBJ2-7
size: .
CDR3: CASSLASVGYEQYF
DNA: TGTGCCAGCAGCTTAGCCAGCGTGGGCTACGAGCAGTACTTC

D: .
V: TRBV6-8
J: TRBJ1-1
size: once
CDR3: CASRFGGRETEAFF
DNA: TGTGCCAGCCGATTCGGGGGGCGGGAAACTGAAGCTTTCTTT

D: .
V: TRBV7-2
J: TRBJ2-1
size: .
CDR3: CASGRGSYNEQFF
DNA: TGTGCCAGCGGCAGGGGCTCCTACAATGAGCAGTTCTTC

D: TRBD2
V: TRBV28
J: TRBJ2-7
size: .
CDR3: CASSPTGRGRSYEQYF
DNA: TGTGCCAGCAGCCCGACGGGGAGGGGCAGGTCCTACGAGCAGTACTTC

D: TRBD2
V: TRBV19
J: TRBJ2-5
size: .
CDR3: CASSIGTSGTLGQYF
DNA: TGTGCCAGTAGTATCGGGACTAGCGGGACCCTCGGCCAGTACTTC

D: .
V: TRBV5-1
J: TRBJ2-2
size: .
CDR3: CASSVTSTGELFF
DNA: TGCGCCAGCAGCGTTACTAGCACCGGGGAGCTGTTTTTT

D: TRBD1
V: TRBV10-3
J: TRBJ2-7
size: .
CDR3: CAIKRTGGVSEQYF
DNA: TGTGCCATCAAAAGGACAGGGGGGGTATCCGAGCAGTACTTC

D: .
V: TRBV5-4
J: TRBJ2-2
size: .
CDR3: CASSLAGVGHTGELFF
DNA: TGTGCCAGCAGCTTGGCCGGGGTAGGCCACACCGGGGAGCTGTTTTTT

D: .
V: TRBV18
J: TRBJ2-3
size: once
CDR3: CASSPFTSTDTQYF
DNA: TGTGCCAGCTCACCTTTTACTAGCACAGATACGCAGTATTTT

D: TRBD2
V: TRBV10-1
J: TRBJ2-5
size: .
CDR3: CASSPSGDGETQYF
DNA: TGCGCCAGCAGCCCTAGCGGGGACGGGGAGACCCAGTACTTC

D: TRBD1
V: TRBV7-2
J: TRBJ1-2
size: .
CDR3: CASSLVGTGFTNYGYTF
DNA: TGTGCCAGCAGCTTAGTCGGGACAGGGTTCACTAACTATGGCTACACCTTC

D: .
V: TRBV9
J: TRBJ1-1
size: few
CDR3: CASSVEFGVSTEAFF
DNA: TGTGCCAGCAGCGTAGAGTTCGGGGTTAGCACTGAAGCTTTCTTT

D: TRBD2
V: TRBV9
J: TRBJ2-7
size: .
CDR3: CASSASGGAGIYEQYF
DNA: TGTGCCAGCAGCGCGAGCGGGGGGGCAGGAATCTACGAGCAGTACTTC

D: .
V: TRBV18
J: TRBJ1-4
size: .
CDR3: CASRGPNEKLFF
DNA: TGTGCCTCACGGGGTCCTAATGAAAAACTGTTTTTT

D: TRBD2
V: TRBV5-4
J: TRBJ2-3
size: few
CDR3: CASSSGSGGAGDTQYF
DNA: TGTGCCAGCAGCTCGGGGAGCGGGGGGGCCGGAGATACGCAGTATTTT

D: .
V: TRBV11-3
J: TRBJ1-1
size: .
CDR3: CASSLAGLDTEAFF
DNA: TGTGCCAGCAGCTTAGCAGGGTTAGACACTGAAGCTTTCTTT

D: .
V: TRBV12-3/TRBV12-4
J: TRBJ1-1
size: .
CDR3: CASSAGQEAFF
DNA: TGTGCCAGCAGCGCCGGACAGGAAGCTTTCTTT

D: .
V: TRBV7-3
J: TRBJ1-1
size: few
CDR3: CASSSEQGGTEAFF
DNA: TGTGCCAGCAGCTCTGAACAGGGTGGGACTGAAGCTTTCTTT

D: .
V: TRBV4-1
J: TRBJ2-7
size: few
CDR3: CASSRNPRTGGDEQYF
DNA: TGCGCCAGCAGCCGAAATCCGAGGACAGGAGGGGACGAGCAGTACTTC

D: TRBD1
V: TRBV18
J: TRBJ1-3
size: few
CDR3: CASSPKSPGGFGDTIYF
DNA: TGTGCCAGCTCACCAAAGTCCCCAGGGGGCTTCGGTGACACCATATATTTT

D: .
V: TRBV7-9
J: TRBJ1-1
size: .
CDR3: CASSFRQTNTEAFF
DNA: TGTGCCAGCAGCTTCAGGCAGACGAACACTGAAGCTTTCTTT

D: TRBD1
V: TRBV23-1
J: TRBJ1-1
size: .
CDR3: CASSPRDRGLITSNTEAFF
DNA: TGCGCCAGCAGTCCTCGTGACAGGGGGCTCATCACCTCTAACACTGAAGCTTTCTTT

D: TRBD2
V: TRBV7-3
J: TRBJ2-2
size: .
CDR3: CASSKSGGAPGELFF
DNA: TGTGCCAGCAGTAAAAGCGGGGGGGCCCCCGGGGAGCTGTTTTTT

D: .
V: TRBV7-2
J: TRBJ1-4
size: once
CDR3: CASSLGAAGAPNEKLFF
DNA: TGTGCCAGCAGCTTAGGTGCCGCGGGAGCCCCTAATGAAAAACTGTTTTTT

D: .
V: TRBV15
J: TRBJ1-1
size: .
CDR3: CATSSREPGDTEAFF
DNA: TGTGCCACCAGCAGCCGGGAGCCGGGGGACACTGAAGCTTTCTTT